Listed below are T cell receptor beta chains from one sample, sequenced in a study of T cells in localized non-small cell lung cancer. The data were produced by immunoSEQ multiplex PCR, yet TCRdb's version contains in-frame clones alone and is incomplete. The sample carries 130,000 or so clones, around 89% recorded once. The sequencing here drew on peripheral blood, taken before any cancer treatment. These receptors were collected from a female donor of 60 years or more with stage I lung adenocarcinoma. Both conserved end residues are part of each CDR3. Each record gives: D gene, clone size, V gene, J gene, CDR3 length, CDR3 protein, CDR3 DNA. D genes are given only for firm matches. Clone size appears in some rows only: once, few, many, or a class for an expanded clone.

D: -; size: -; V: TRBV6-1; J: TRBJ2-1; length: 15; CDR3: CASRPDGSSYNEQFF; DNA: TGTGCCAGCAGACCGGACGGAAGCTCCTACAATGAGCAGTTCTTC
D: -; size: -; V: TRBV11-2; J: TRBJ1-1; length: 14; CDR3: CASSLGTMNTEAFF; DNA: TGTGCCAGCAGCCTAGGGACAATGAACACTGAAGCTTTCTTT
D: TRBD2; size: -; V: TRBV11-2; J: TRBJ2-1; length: 16; CDR3: CASSPDRLAGVDEQFF; DNA: TGTGCCAGCAGCCCCGACCGACTAGCGGGAGTCGATGAGCAGTTCTTC
D: TRBD2; size: -; V: TRBV7-2; J: TRBJ2-7; length: 14; CDR3: CASSSGLAGHEQYF; DNA: TGTGCCAGCAGCTCTGGACTAGCGGGACACGAGCAGTACTTC
D: TRBD1; size: -; V: TRBV6-1; J: TRBJ2-7; length: 15; CDR3: CASSEVGTGIGEQYF; DNA: TGTGCCAGCAGTGAAGTCGGGACAGGGATTGGCGAGCAGTACTTC
D: -; size: once; V: TRBV7-3; J: TRBJ2-2; length: 13; CDR3: CASSRTKTGELFF; DNA: TGTGCCAGCAGCCGGACGAAAACCGGGGAGCTGTTTTTT
D: TRBD2; size: -; V: TRBV11-2; J: TRBJ2-5; length: 16; CDR3: CASSLFGSGRQETQYF; DNA: TGTGCCAGCAGCTTATTCGGTAGCGGGAGACAAGAGACCCAGTACTTC
D: TRBD2; size: -; V: TRBV4-2; J: TRBJ2-3; length: 15; CDR3: CASSQDSGAGWTQYF; DNA: TGTGCCAGCAGCCAAGACAGCGGGGCGGGGTGGACGCAGTATTTT
D: TRBD2; size: -; V: TRBV7-2; J: TRBJ2-1; length: 19; CDR3: CASSSFGTSGTRSYNEQFF; DNA: TGTGCCAGCAGCTCCTTTGGGACTAGCGGGACAAGATCCTACAATGAGCAGTTCTTC
D: TRBD2; size: few; V: TRBV7-9; J: TRBJ2-1; length: 16; CDR3: CASSRPSGRASNEQFF; DNA: TGTGCCAGCAGCCGACCTAGCGGGAGGGCCTCGAATGAGCAGTTCTTC
D: TRBD2; size: -; V: TRBV5-4; J: TRBJ2-1; length: 15; CDR3: CASSPGGSGTNEQFF; DNA: TGTGCCAGCAGCCCGGGGGGTAGCGGGACGAATGAGCAGTTCTTC
D: -; size: few; V: TRBV28; J: TRBJ1-2; length: 14; CDR3: CASIPGLRNYGYTF; DNA: TGTGCCAGCATCCCGGGTCTGAGGAACTATGGCTACACCTTC
D: TRBD1; size: -; V: TRBV5-4; J: TRBJ2-2; length: 15; CDR3: CASSLDRGRNGELFF; DNA: TGTGCCAGCAGCTTGGACAGGGGGCGAAACGGGGAGCTGTTTTTT
D: -; size: -; V: TRBV7-9; J: TRBJ2-7; length: 14; CDR3: CASSLDLTNYEQYF; DNA: TGTGCCAGCAGCTTAGACCTTACGAACTACGAGCAGTACTTC
D: -; size: -; V: TRBV28; J: TRBJ2-3; length: 12; CDR3: CASRTTADTQYF; DNA: TGTGCCAGCAGGACTACCGCAGATACGCAGTATTTT
D: TRBD2; size: -; V: TRBV2; J: TRBJ2-1; length: 13; CDR3: CATRTSGRPEQFF; DNA: TGTGCCACGCGGACTAGCGGGAGACCTGAGCAGTTCTTC
D: -; size: -; V: TRBV6-6; J: TRBJ2-7; length: 14; CDR3: CASSYDWGAYEQYF; DNA: TGTGCCAGCAGTTACGATTGGGGGGCCTACGAGCAGTACTTC
D: TRBD2; size: -; V: TRBV7-9; J: TRBJ2-7; length: 18; CDR3: CASSLGNGRTAGIYEQYF; DNA: TGTGCCAGCAGCTTAGGGAACGGGAGGACCGCTGGAATCTACGAGCAGTACTTC
D: -; size: -; V: TRBV4-1; J: TRBJ1-5; length: 15; CDR3: CASSRDTYSNQPQHF; DNA: TGCGCCAGCAGCCGAGACACTTATAGCAATCAGCCCCAGCATTTT
D: -; size: -; V: TRBV9; J: TRBJ2-1; length: 13; CDR3: CASSVGPGDEQFF; DNA: TGTGCCAGCAGCGTAGGGCCGGGTGATGAGCAGTTCTTC
D: -; size: -; V: TRBV10-2; J: TRBJ2-2; length: 14; CDR3: CASRGASNTGELFF; DNA: TGCGCCAGCAGGGGGGCCTCGAACACCGGGGAGCTGTTTTTT
D: -; size: -; V: TRBV19; J: TRBJ1-2; length: 14; CDR3: CASSLRLTNYGYTF; DNA: TGTGCCAGTAGTTTACGACTCACTAACTATGGCTACACCTTC
D: TRBD2; size: -; V: TRBV10-3; J: TRBJ2-1; length: 15; CDR3: CAISGGGSSYNEQFF; DNA: TGTGCCATCAGTGGGGGCGGGAGCTCCTACAATGAGCAGTTCTTC
D: TRBD2; size: -; V: TRBV5-1; J: TRBJ2-3; length: 17; CDR3: CASSPLAGGPSADTQYF; DNA: TGCGCCAGCAGCCCCCTAGCGGGAGGGCCTTCGGCAGATACGCAGTATTTT
D: -; size: -; V: TRBV5-1; J: TRBJ2-7; length: 16; CDR3: CASSPGGQGPSYEQYF; DNA: TGCGCCAGCAGCCCCGGTGGGCAGGGGCCCTCCTACGAGCAGTACTTC
D: -; size: few; V: TRBV29-1; J: TRBJ2-5; length: 14; CDR3: CSVAQQVFQETQYF; DNA: TGCAGCGTTGCCCAACAGGTCTTTCAAGAGACCCAGTACTTC
D: TRBD1; size: -; V: TRBV5-4; J: TRBJ2-5; length: 16; CDR3: CASSLRADRGQETQYF; DNA: TGTGCCAGCAGCTTGAGGGCGGACAGGGGTCAAGAGACCCAGTACTTC
D: TRBD2; size: -; V: TRBV7-3; J: TRBJ2-1; length: 16; CDR3: CASSGRAGGAYNEQFF; DNA: TGTGCCAGCAGCGGTCGGGCGGGAGGAGCCTACAATGAGCAGTTCTTC
D: -; size: -; V: TRBV19; J: TRBJ2-7; length: 14; CDR3: CASSKPGGTYEQYF; DNA: TGTGCCAGTAGTAAGCCGGGGGGCACCTACGAGCAGTACTTC
D: -; size: -; V: TRBV7-3; J: TRBJ2-6; length: 14; CDR3: CASSLNTGANVLTF; DNA: TGTGCCAGCAGCCTAAACACCGGGGCCAACGTCCTGACTTTC
D: -; size: -; V: TRBV11-2; J: TRBJ2-7; length: 14; CDR3: CASSQSSVISEQYF; DNA: TGTGCCAGCAGCCAGAGCAGCGTGATATCCGAGCAGTACTTC
D: -; size: -; V: TRBV28; J: TRBJ2-1; length: 12; CDR3: CASKSRRETQFF; DNA: TGTGCCAGCAAATCGAGACGGGAGACTCAGTTCTTC
D: -; size: few; V: TRBV5-1; J: TRBJ1-3; length: 14; CDR3: CASSLATLENTIYF; DNA: TGCGCCAGCAGCTTGGCCACGCTGGAAAACACCATATATTTT
D: -; size: -; V: TRBV5-6; J: TRBJ2-3; length: 12; CDR3: CASSYGIDTQYF; DNA: TGTGCCAGCAGCTACGGGATCGATACGCAGTATTTT
D: -; size: few; V: TRBV7-6; J: TRBJ2-7; length: 12; CDR3: CASSPPLREQYF; DNA: TGTGCCAGCAGCCCCCCCCTACGGGAGCAGTACTTC
D: -; size: -; V: TRBV10-1; J: TRBJ2-5; length: 14; CDR3: CASSGPGQQETQYF; DNA: TGCGCCAGCAGTGGGCCAGGGCAGCAAGAGACCCAGTACTTC
D: -; size: -; V: TRBV28; J: TRBJ1-4; length: 15; CDR3: CASSPTQGFGEKLFF; DNA: TGTGCCAGCAGCCCCACCCAGGGTTTCGGTGAAAAACTGTTTTTT
D: -; size: -; V: TRBV7-9; J: TRBJ2-1; length: 14; CDR3: CASSPWGVSNEQFF; DNA: TGTGCCAGCAGCCCATGGGGGGTAAGCAATGAGCAGTTCTTC
D: -; size: -; V: TRBV9; J: TRBJ2-1; length: 15; CDR3: CASSVVERRGHEQFF; DNA: TGTGCCAGCAGCGTAGTAGAGCGGCGGGGGCATGAGCAGTTCTTC
D: -; size: -; V: TRBV7-2; J: TRBJ2-5; length: 14; CDR3: CASSLGGEQETQYF; DNA: TGTGCCAGCAGCTTAGGCGGAGAGCAAGAGACCCAGTACTTC
D: TRBD1; size: -; V: TRBV6-5; J: TRBJ1-2; length: 16; CDR3: CASSYLGTGYNYGYTF; DNA: TGTGCCAGCAGTTACTTAGGGACAGGGTATAACTATGGCTACACCTTC
D: -; size: -; V: TRBV28; J: TRBJ1-2; length: 12; CDR3: CASSSLGGGYTF; DNA: TGTGCCAGCAGTTCCTTGGGTGGAGGCTACACCTTC
D: -; size: -; V: TRBV28; J: TRBJ1-5; length: 13; CDR3: CASVALIGQPQHF; DNA: TGTGCCAGCGTAGCCCTCATTGGACAGCCCCAGCATTTT